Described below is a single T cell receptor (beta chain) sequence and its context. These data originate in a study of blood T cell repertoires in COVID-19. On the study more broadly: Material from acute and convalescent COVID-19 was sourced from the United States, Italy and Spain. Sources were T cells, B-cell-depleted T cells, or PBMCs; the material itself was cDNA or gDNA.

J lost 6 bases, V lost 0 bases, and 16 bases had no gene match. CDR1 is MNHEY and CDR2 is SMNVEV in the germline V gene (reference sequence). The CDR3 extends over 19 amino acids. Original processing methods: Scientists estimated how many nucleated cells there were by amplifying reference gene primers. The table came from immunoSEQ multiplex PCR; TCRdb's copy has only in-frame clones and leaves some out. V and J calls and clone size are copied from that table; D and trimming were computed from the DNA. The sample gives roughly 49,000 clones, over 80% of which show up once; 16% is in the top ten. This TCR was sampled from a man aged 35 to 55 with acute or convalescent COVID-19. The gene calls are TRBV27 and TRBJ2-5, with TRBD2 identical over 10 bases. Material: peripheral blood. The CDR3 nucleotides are TGTGCCAGCAGTTTATCGAAGGCGGGGGTAGCGGGGGGATTGAAGACCCAGTACTTC. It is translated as CASSLSKAGVAGGLKTQYF.